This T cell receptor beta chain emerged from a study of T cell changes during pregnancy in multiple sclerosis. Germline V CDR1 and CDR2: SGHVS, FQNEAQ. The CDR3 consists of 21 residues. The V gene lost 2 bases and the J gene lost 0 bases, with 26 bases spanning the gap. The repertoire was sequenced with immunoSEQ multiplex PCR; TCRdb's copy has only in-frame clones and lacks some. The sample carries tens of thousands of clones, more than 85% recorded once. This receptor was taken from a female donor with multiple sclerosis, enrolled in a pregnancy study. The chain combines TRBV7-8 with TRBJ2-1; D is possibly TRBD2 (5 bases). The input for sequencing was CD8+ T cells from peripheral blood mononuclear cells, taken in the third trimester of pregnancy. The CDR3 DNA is TGTGCCAGCAGCTTAAAATCGGTGGTACGTAGCGTGTCCAACTCCTACAATGAGCAGTTCTTC. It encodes CASSLKSVVRSVSNSYNEQFF.